This TCR beta chain was recorded in a study of cytomegalovirus exposure and HLA in healthy donors. Study results and limitations: CMV antigen specificity of a few CMV-associated chains was confirmed in vitro. Compared with the roughly 700-donor mean, an Asian-associated ancestry cluster reportedly had fewer N-insertions, according to a later analysis.

Healthy bone marrow donors made up the cohort. Sampled while nominally healthy, donors likely had unrecorded immune exposures. PCR employed 60 Vbeta and 13 Jbeta primers. The repertoire was sequenced with immunoSEQ multiplex PCR; TCRdb's copy has only in-frame clones and lacks some. Found here are just over 200,000 clones, almost 70% of them singletons; the top ten hold less than 3%. Per the germline V gene, CDR1 is SNHLY and CDR2 is FYNNEI. The CDR3 contains 14 residues. J was trimmed by 5 bases and V by 9 bases; bases with no gene match: 12. Concerning this clone: The target antigen is unknown.

V usage is TRBV2 and J usage is TRBJ2-7; TRBD2 aligns across 8 bases. This receptor was identified in a middle-aged man in good health and CMV-seropositive. Specimen: PBMCs. The CDR3 reads CASQDPPGGDEQYF. Here the CDR3 DNA reads TGTGCCAGTCAGGACCCCCCGGGAGGGGACGAGCAGTACTTC. Complete variable domain (other parts from reference TRBV2 and TRBJ2-7): EPEVTQTPSHQVTQMGQEVILRCVPISNHLYFYWYRQILGQKVEFLVSFYNNEISEKSEIFDDQFSVERPDGSNFTLKIRSTKLEDSAMYFCASQDPPGGDEQYFGPGTRLTVT.